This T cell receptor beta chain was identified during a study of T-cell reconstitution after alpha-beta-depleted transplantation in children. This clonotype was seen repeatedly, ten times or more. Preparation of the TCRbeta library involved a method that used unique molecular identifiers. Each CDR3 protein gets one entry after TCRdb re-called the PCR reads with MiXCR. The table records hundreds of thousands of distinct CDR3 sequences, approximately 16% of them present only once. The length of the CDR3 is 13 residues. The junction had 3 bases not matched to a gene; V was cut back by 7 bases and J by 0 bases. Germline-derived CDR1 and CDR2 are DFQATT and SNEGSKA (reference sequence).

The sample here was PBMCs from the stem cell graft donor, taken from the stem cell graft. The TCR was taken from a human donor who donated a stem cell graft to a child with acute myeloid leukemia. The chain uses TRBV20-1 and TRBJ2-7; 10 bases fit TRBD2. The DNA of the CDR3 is TGCAGTGTCCCTAGCGGGAGCTCCTACGAGCAGTACGTC. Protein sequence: CSVPSGSSYEQYV.